A selection of T cell receptor beta chains follows, all from one sample in a study of T-cell reconstitution after alpha-beta-depleted transplantation in children. MiXCR, run by TCRdb on the PCR reads, gives a single entry per CDR3 protein. The data contain about 250,000 distinct CDR3 sequences, 20% to 30% of them singletons. The sample in question was PBMCs, mostly from graft donor cells, obtained 360 days after TCRalphabeta/CD19-depleted stem cell transplant. All receptors derive from a female patient under 10 years old who had a stem cell transplant for congenital amegakaryocytic thrombocytopenia, so the T cells may come from the graft donor. Both conserved end residues are part of each CDR3.

TRBV15 | CATSKLAGATGELFF
TRBV7-2 | CASSPTSGFYEQYF
TRBV20-1 | CSATRPGTSQETQYF
TRBV7-9 | CASSLGQLNSPLHF
TRBV5-1 | CASSPWTGRINEQFF
TRBV3-1 | CASRLAGAYNEQFF
TRBV24-1 | CATSLQGAGNTIYF
TRBV7-2 | CASSLVAGIGTEAFF
TRBV28 | CASSFRLGRTTYEQYF
TRBV12-3/TRBV12-4 | CASSSTDIPSYNEQFF
TRBV9 | CASSVVGEAGTQYF
TRBV10-3 | CATRPAGGSYEQYF
TRBV7-9 | CASSPGLARETQYF
TRBV7-9 | CASSFLRGGPVDTQYF
TRBV6-2/TRBV6-3 | CASRASGADTQYF
TRBV4-1 | CASSQDRTGWAYEQYF
TRBV7-9 | CASSPLISTSYNEQFF
TRBV4-3 | CASSQDVARSSYNEQFF
TRBV13 | CASSGTGTEKETQYF
TRBV4-3 | CASSPTSGLGGELFF
TRBV6-5 | CASSWRGMQETQYF
TRBV9 | CASSALAGGVLTQYF
TRBV20-1 | CSASRQFSYEQYF
TRBV7-9 | CASSPARLSGANVLTF
TRBV14 | CASRDRDETQYF
TRBV12-3/TRBV12-4 | CASSLWGAQGYTF
TRBV19 | CASSTIRVATNEKLFF
TRBV4-1 | CASSLTKGGTWEQFF